This T cell receptor (beta chain) was sequenced during a study of Ad26.COV2.S vaccination and SARS-CoV-2 variants. Overall study findings and caveats: Responses of T cells in total may have been underestimated by the TCR breadth and depth analyses. Reports say spike-specific CD8+ and CD4+ T cell responses covered substantial breadth after vaccination.

Remarks on this clone: Antigen specificity is unknown.

The V and J ends lost 3 bases and 5 bases respectively, with 7 bases between them. Germline CDR1 and CDR2: WNHNN and SYGVQD (reference sequence). This CDR3 contains 12 residues. The protocol was immunoSEQ multiplex PCR, while the TCRdb copy is restricted to in-frame clones and leaves out a portion. Here the sample spans hundreds of thousands of clones, around 90% being singletons. This sample's treatment: some 20 received Ad26.COV2.S at low or high dose, single or two shots; about 5 received placebo; per-sample allocation not given. Vaccine and placebo recipients were sampled on day 63 after the first injection. This adult donor, from Boston, was 18-55 years old.

The source was peripheral blood, collected in a trial of Ad26.COV2.S vaccine versus placebo. The rearrangement joins TRBV10-1 to TRBJ1-2; no reliable D call. The sequence was obtained from a person between 18 and 60 years old who received the Ad26.COV2.S COVID-19 vaccine or a placebo. The CDR3 nucleotides read TGCGCCAGCAGTGATTACAGTTATGGCTACACCTTC. Translated, it gives CASSDYSYGYTF.